The next 15 T cell receptor beta chains were all read from a single sample in a study of cytomegalovirus exposure and HLA in healthy donors. Amplification used 60 Vbeta primers and 13 Jbeta primers. Produced via immunoSEQ multiplex PCR; TCRdb's table is partial and in-frame only. Of about 120,000 clones listed, approximately 80% are singletons. The specimen was PBMCs. These receptors all stem from a woman in her 30s in good health and CMV-seronegative.

The chain combines TRBV28 with TRBJ1-2, with 7 bases lining up with TRBD1. The CDR3 sequence is 15 residues long. CDR1 is MDHEN and CDR2 is SYDVKM in the germline V gene. V lost 6 bases, J lost 5 bases, and 12 bases stayed unmatched. The DNA of the CDR3 is TGTGCCAGCAGCCCCGACAGGGACTTAGGGTATGGCTACACCTTC. Protein sequence: CASSPDRDLGYGYTF.

The rearrangement links TRBV7-9 to TRBJ2-7, with 7 bases identical to TRBD1. Looked up from germline, CDR1 is SEHNR and CDR2 is FQNEAQ (reference sequence). V gave up 8 bases and J gave up 0 bases; unmatched junction bases: 7. The length of the CDR3 is 14 residues. Here the CDR3 DNA reads TGTGCCAGCCTACCGCCAGGGGGCTCCTACGAGCAGTACTTC. This encodes CASLPPGGSYEQYF.

The V call is TRBV5-1, the J call TRBJ2-3; 12 nucleotides match TRBD2. Germline V gene sequence: CDR1 SGHRS, CDR2 YFSETQ. The ends lost 3 bases at V and 3 bases at J; junction bases unmatched: 2. The CDR3 contains 15 residues. The CDR3 protein is CASSSGLAGTDTQYF. The CDR3 DNA reads as TGCGCCAGCAGCTCGGGACTAGCGGGTACAGATACGCAGTATTTT.

The CDR3 DNA reads as TGCGCCAGCAGCCGGTGGACAGGGGATAATTCACCCCTCCACTTT. It codes for CASSRWTGDNSPLHF. This chain connects TRBV5-1 to TRBJ1-6, with 9 bases aligning to TRBD1. The germline V gene has CDR1 SGHRS and CDR2 YFSETQ. The CDR3 has 15 amino acids. Unmatched junction bases numbered 4, after V lost 4 bases and J lost 5 bases. Looking up the rest from reference TRBV5-1 and TRBJ1-6 gives the full variable domain: KAGVTQTPRYLIKTRGQQVTLSCSPISGHRSVSWYQQTPGQGLQFLFEYFSETQRNKGNFPGRFSGRQFSNSRSEMNVSTLELGDSALYLCASSRWTGDNSPLHFGNGTRLTVT.

The chain combines TRBV6-6 with TRBJ2-4, with TRBD1 matching over 8 bases. The V segment lost 5 bases and the J segment 5 bases; nucleotides outside the gene matches: 2. The CDR3 runs 13 residues. Germline CDR1 MNHNY, CDR2 SVGAGI (reference sequence). CDR3 sequence: CASSNRGENIQYF. CDR3 in DNA: TGTGCCAGCAGTAACAGGGGGGAAAACATTCAGTACTTC.

This clone has just a few counts. This chain uses TRBV7-3 with TRBJ2-7; TRBD2 is a possible D gene (6 bases). The CDR3 sequence is 15 residues long. The V and J ends lost 1 base and 3 bases respectively, with 13 bases between them. Germline CDR1 is SGHTA and CDR2 is FQGTGA. The CDR3 loop reads CASSLRGGPDYEQYF. In DNA, the CDR3 is TGTGCCAGCAGCTTAAGGGGAGGCCCAGACTACGAGCAGTACTTC.

The chain links TRBV6-6 to TRBJ2-1, with 14 positions matching TRBD2. There are 15 residues in the CDR3. V shed 6 bases and J 6 bases; nucleotides not matched to a gene: 4. Germline V gene sequence: CDR1 MNHNY, CDR2 SVGAGI (reference sequence). The CDR3 spells CASSQGLAGGNEQFF. DNA for the CDR3: TGTGCCAGCAGCCAAGGACTAGCGGGAGGCAATGAGCAGTTCTTC.

With respect to this clone: At one boundary the junction diverges from the germline segment, which might be a read error. The chain carries TRBV7-9 and TRBJ2-7; the match to TRBD2 covers 7 bases. In germline, CDR1 is SEHNR, CDR2 FQNEAQ (reference sequence). The CDR3 spans 18 residues. CDR3 amino acids: CSSSLLGEAGVKRYEQYF. In nucleotides, the CDR3 is TGTTCCAGCAGCTTATTGGGGGAGGCGGGGGTTAAGAGGTACGAGCAGTACTTC.

The V gene is TRBV4-1, the J gene TRBJ1-6; the D gene is possibly TRBD1 (6 bases). The CDR3 is 13 amino acids. CDR1 is MGHRA, CDR2 YSYEKL, per germline. V was trimmed by 7 bases and J by 6 bases, leaving 10 bases between them. Written as DNA, the CDR3 is TGCGCCAGCACTACAGGGTTTAATTCACCCCTCCACTTT. Amino acids: CASTTGFNSPLHF.

The chain recombines TRBV6-5 with TRBJ2-2, with D uncertain. V gave up 2 bases and J gave up 4 bases, with 14 bases separating them. This CDR3 is built from 16 residues. The germline V gene encodes CDR1 MNHEY and CDR2 SVGAGI. The CDR3 DNA follows: TGTGCCAGCAGTTACCCCCCCCCAGGTCTCACCGGGGAGCTGTTTTTT. The encoded protein is CASSYPPPGLTGELFF.

This chain connects TRBV7-9 to TRBJ2-1; D remains ambiguous. The CDR3 loop spans 17 amino acids. V lost 4 bases, J lost 0 bases, and 16 bases lay in between. The germline gives CDR1 SEHNR, CDR2 FQNEAQ (reference sequence). The CDR3 protein is CASSSHGAANSYNEQFF. The CDR3 DNA is TGTGCCAGCAGCTCTCACGGTGCGGCAAACTCCTACAATGAGCAGTTCTTC. The whole variable domain, filled in from reference TRBV7-9 and TRBJ2-1, reads DTGVSQNPRHKITKRGQNVTFRCDPISEHNRLYWYRQTLGQGPEFLTYFQNEAQLEKSRLLSDRFSAERPKGSFSTLEIQRTEQGDSAMYLCASSSHGAANSYNEQFFGPGTRLTVL.

The chain combines TRBV11-2 with TRBJ1-5, with 7 bases matching TRBD1. In germline, CDR1 is SGHAT, CDR2 FQNNGV. The CDR3 sequence is 14 residues long. V lost 5 bases and J lost 2; bases outside the gene matches: 3. In DNA, the CDR3 is TGTGCCAGCAGCGCAGGACAGGGCAATCAGCCCCAGCATTTT. This codes for CASSAGQGNQPQHF.

The rearrangement uses TRBV9 and TRBJ2-7; D uncertain. The CDR3 loop spans 14 amino acids. With 3 bases removed from V and 0 bases from J, the gap between germline ends came to 10 bases. Germline V gene sequence: CDR1 SGDLS, CDR2 YYNGEE. The CDR3 is CASSAVLSSYEQYF. The DNA for the CDR3 is TGTGCCAGCAGCGCGGTTCTGAGCTCCTACGAGCAGTACTTC.

This chain uses TRBV19 with TRBJ2-6; a possible D gene is TRBD1 (5 bases). This CDR3 has 15 residues. Germline V gives CDR1 LNHDA, CDR2 SQIVND (reference sequence). V was cut by 0 bases and J by 2 bases, with 5 bases left in between. CDR3: CASSIDRAGANVLTF. CDR3 DNA: TGTGCCAGTAGTATAGACAGGGCTGGGGCCAACGTCCTGACTTTC.

The rearrangement links TRBV28 to TRBJ1-1, with D maybe TRBD1 (6 bases). Germline V gene lookup returns CDR1 MDHEN and CDR2 SYDVKM. V was shortened by 5 bases and J by 3 bases, with 16 bases between the two germline ends. The CDR3 is 15 residues long. The CDR3, as DNA: TGTGCCAGCAGTAACCCGACAGGAGGTGACACTGAAGCTTTCTTT. Translation gives CASSNPTGGDTEAFF.